This T cell receptor beta chain was obtained from a study of cytomegalovirus exposure and HLA in healthy donors. Overall study context: Counted in an early data release were about 86 million unique TCRs from HLA-typed donors.

Worth noting for this clone: Its antigen is not known.

The PCR ran on 60 Vbeta and 13 Jbeta primers. Method: immunoSEQ multiplex PCR; TCRdb's copy keeps in-frame clones and lacks some. The sample has 200,000 to 250,000 clones, roughly 70% seen once; the top ten hold under 2%. Study observations and caveats: Immune exposure data for these donors was limited to CMV serostatus.

CDR1 is GTSNPN, CDR2 SVGIG, per germline (reference sequence). The CDR3 contains 13 residues. The J gene is TRBJ1-1, the V gene TRBV30; the D gene is possibly TRBD1 (6 bases). The specimen was PBMCs. The sequence was collected from a woman aged 25 to 39 in good health and CMV-seronegative. The CDR3 loop reads CDQSRHRDTEAFF. CDR3 bases: TGTGACCAGAGCAGGCACAGGGACACTGAAGCTTTCTTT.